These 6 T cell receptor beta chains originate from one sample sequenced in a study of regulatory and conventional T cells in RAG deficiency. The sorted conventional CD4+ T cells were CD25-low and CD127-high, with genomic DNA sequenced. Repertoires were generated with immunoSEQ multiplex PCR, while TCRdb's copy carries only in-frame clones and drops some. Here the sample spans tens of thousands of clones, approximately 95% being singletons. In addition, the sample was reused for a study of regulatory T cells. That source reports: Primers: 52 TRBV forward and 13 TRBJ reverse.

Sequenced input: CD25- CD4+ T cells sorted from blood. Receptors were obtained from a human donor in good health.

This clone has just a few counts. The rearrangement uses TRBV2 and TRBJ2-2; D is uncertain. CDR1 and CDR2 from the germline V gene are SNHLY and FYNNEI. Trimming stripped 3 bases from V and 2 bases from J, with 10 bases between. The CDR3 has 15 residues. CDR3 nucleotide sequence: TGTGCCAGCAGTGATATGCCAGTCAACACCGGGGAGCTGTTTTTT. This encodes CASSDMPVNTGELFF.

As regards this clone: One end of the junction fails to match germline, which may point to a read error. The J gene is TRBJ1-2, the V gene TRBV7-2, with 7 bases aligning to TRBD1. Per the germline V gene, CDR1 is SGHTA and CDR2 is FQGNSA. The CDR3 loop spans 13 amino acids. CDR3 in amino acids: CASSLAEGAGYTF. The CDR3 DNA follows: TGTGCCAGCAGCCTAGCTGAGGGGGCTGGCTACACCTTC.

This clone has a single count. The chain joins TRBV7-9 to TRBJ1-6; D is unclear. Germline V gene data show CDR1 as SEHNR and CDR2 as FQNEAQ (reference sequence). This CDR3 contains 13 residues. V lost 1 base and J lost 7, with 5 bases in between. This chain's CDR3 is CASSLVGNSPLHF. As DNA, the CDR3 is TGTGCCAGCAGCTTAGTCGGGAATTCACCCCTCCACTTT.

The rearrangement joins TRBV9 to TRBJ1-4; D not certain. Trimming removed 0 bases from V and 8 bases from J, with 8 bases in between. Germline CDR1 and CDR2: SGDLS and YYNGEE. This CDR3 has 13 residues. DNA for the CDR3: TGTGCCAGCAGCGTAGTCCCGGGGGAAAAACTGTTTTTT. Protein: CASSVVPGEKLFF.

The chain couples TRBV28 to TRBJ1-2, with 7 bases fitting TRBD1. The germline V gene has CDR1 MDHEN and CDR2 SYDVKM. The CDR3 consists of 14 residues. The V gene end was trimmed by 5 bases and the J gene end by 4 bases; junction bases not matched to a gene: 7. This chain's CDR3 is CASSPPDRTYGYTF. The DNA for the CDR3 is TGTGCCAGCAGTCCTCCGGACAGGACCTATGGCTACACCTTC.

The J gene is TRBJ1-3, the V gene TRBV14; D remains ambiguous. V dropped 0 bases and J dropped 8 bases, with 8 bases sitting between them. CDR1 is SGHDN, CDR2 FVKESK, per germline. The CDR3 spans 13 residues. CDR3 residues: CASSQDLRYTIYF. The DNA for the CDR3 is TGTGCCAGCAGCCAAGATCTTAGATACACCATATATTTT.